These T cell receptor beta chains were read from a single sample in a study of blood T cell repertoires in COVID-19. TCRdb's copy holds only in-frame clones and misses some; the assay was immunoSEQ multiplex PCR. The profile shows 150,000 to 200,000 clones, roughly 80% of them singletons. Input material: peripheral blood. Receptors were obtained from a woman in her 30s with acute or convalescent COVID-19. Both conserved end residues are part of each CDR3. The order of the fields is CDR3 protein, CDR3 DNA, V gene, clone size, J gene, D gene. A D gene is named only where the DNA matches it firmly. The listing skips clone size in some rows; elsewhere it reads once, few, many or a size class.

CDR3: CASSQDRGSSEQFF; DNA: TGTGCCAGCAGCCAAGATCGCGGGTCTAGTGAGCAGTTCTTC; V: TRBV4-2; size: NA; J: TRBJ2-1; D: NA
CDR3: CASSRVRAGGAREQYF; DNA: TGTGCCAGTAGCCGCGTGAGGGCCGGGGGGGCTCGAGAGCAGTACTTC; V: TRBV19; size: NA; J: TRBJ2-7; D: TRBD2
CDR3: CASSGYMGGGYGYTF; DNA: TGTGCCAGCAGCGGATACATGGGGGGAGGCTATGGCTACACCTTC; V: TRBV9; size: NA; J: TRBJ1-2; D: NA
CDR3: CASSPGLAGRETQYF; DNA: TGTGCCAGCAGCCCGGGACTAGCGGGGCGAGAGACCCAGTACTTC; V: TRBV7-7; size: NA; J: TRBJ2-5; D: TRBD2
CDR3: CASSKTGGTTEAFF; DNA: TGCGCCAGCAGCAAGACAGGTGGGACCACTGAAGCTTTCTTT; V: TRBV5-1; size: few; J: TRBJ1-1; D: NA
CDR3: CASSSLAGDADTQYF; DNA: TGTGCCAGCAGCTCACTAGCGGGAGATGCAGATACGCAGTATTTT; V: TRBV5-6; size: NA; J: TRBJ2-3; D: TRBD2
CDR3: CASSLLNTEAFF; DNA: TGTGCCAGCAGTTTACTAAACACTGAAGCTTTCTTT; V: TRBV12-3/TRBV12-4; size: NA; J: TRBJ1-1; D: NA
CDR3: CASSPRSGGPLSEQFF; DNA: TGTGCCAGCAGCCCAAGGTCGGGGGGGCCTCTCTCCGAGCAGTTCTTC; V: TRBV14; size: NA; J: TRBJ2-1; D: TRBD2
CDR3: CATSDSRDSKNIQYF; DNA: TGTGCCACCAGTGATTCGCGGGACAGCAAAAACATTCAGTACTTC; V: TRBV24-1; size: NA; J: TRBJ2-4; D: NA
CDR3: CASSQGGGTNTGELFF; DNA: TGTGCCAGCAGCCAAGGCGGGGGTACGAACACCGGGGAGCTGTTTTTT; V: TRBV4-2; size: NA; J: TRBJ2-2; D: TRBD2
CDR3: CASSLVSGGGEQFF; DNA: TGTGCCAGCAGCTTAGTTTCGGGGGGAGGTGAGCAGTTCTTC; V: TRBV11-2; size: NA; J: TRBJ2-1; D: TRBD2
CDR3: CASSLTRYSNQPQHF; DNA: TGCGCCAGCAGTCTAACCAGGTACAGCAATCAGCCCCAGCATTTT; V: TRBV4-3; size: NA; J: TRBJ1-5; D: NA
CDR3: CASSVTLTRGTEAFF; DNA: TGTGCCAGCAGCGTTACTTTGACTCGGGGTACTGAAGCTTTCTTT; V: TRBV6-5; size: NA; J: TRBJ1-1; D: NA
CDR3: CASSIGTGGGQPQHF; DNA: TGTGCCAGTAGTATAGGGACAGGGGGTGGTCAGCCCCAGCATTTT; V: TRBV19; size: NA; J: TRBJ1-5; D: TRBD1
CDR3: CASSVQAASSYEQYF; DNA: TGTGCCAGCAGCGTACAGGCCGCGAGCTCCTACGAGCAGTACTTC; V: TRBV11-2; size: NA; J: TRBJ2-7; D: NA
CDR3: CASSKEPPAEKLFF; DNA: TGTGCCAGCAGCAAGGAGCCCCCGGCTGAAAAACTGTTTTTT; V: TRBV9; size: few; J: TRBJ1-4; D: NA
CDR3: CASSSGGGLNEKLFF; DNA: TGTGCCAGCAGCTCGGGGGGTGGCCTTAATGAAAAACTGTTTTTT; V: TRBV11-2; size: NA; J: TRBJ1-4; D: NA
CDR3: CASSQGTSGRAIYNEQFF; DNA: TGTGCCAGCAGCCAGGGGACTAGCGGGAGGGCCATATACAATGAGCAGTTCTTC; V: TRBV7-9; size: NA; J: TRBJ2-1; D: TRBD2
CDR3: CASSLIKEGTPYEQYF; DNA: TGTGCCAGCAGCCTCATAAAGGAGGGGACCCCCTACGAGCAGTACTTC; V: TRBV3-1/TRBV3-2; size: NA; J: TRBJ2-7; D: NA
CDR3: CASSLAPQGPQPQHF; DNA: TGTGCCAGCAGCTTAGCTCCACAGGGTCCCCAGCCCCAGCATTTT; V: TRBV7-8; size: NA; J: TRBJ1-5; D: NA
CDR3: CASSRDSSGYTF; DNA: TGTGCCAGCAGCCGGGACAGTTCGGGCTACACCTTC; V: TRBV13; size: NA; J: TRBJ1-2; D: TRBD1
CDR3: CAWKVRRNYEQYF; DNA: TGTGCCTGGAAGGTACGGAGAAACTACGAGCAGTACTTC; V: TRBV30; size: NA; J: TRBJ2-7; D: NA
CDR3: CARGEDGTTGTTF; DNA: TGTGCCAGGGGGGAAGACGGGACAACGGGGACCACCTTC; V: TRBV2; size: NA; J: TRBJ1-2; D: NA
CDR3: CASSFTPYEQYF; DNA: TGTGCCAGCAGCTTCACACCCTACGAGCAGTACTTC; V: TRBV7-8; size: NA; J: TRBJ2-7; D: NA
CDR3: CASSSGQFPDYTF; DNA: TGTGCCAGCAGCTCGGGACAGTTCCCTGACTACACCTTC; V: TRBV5-6; size: few; J: TRBJ1-2; D: TRBD1
CDR3: CVRSYKEGPYNTGELFF; DNA: TGTGTCAGAAGCTATAAGGAGGGACCTTATAACACCGGGGAGCTGTTTTTT; V: TRBV7-5; size: few; J: TRBJ2-2; D: NA
CDR3: CASSFSRGNEKLFF; DNA: TGTGCCAGCAGCTTCAGCAGGGGGAATGAAAAACTGTTTTTT; V: TRBV11-2; size: NA; J: TRBJ1-4; D: TRBD1
CDR3: CASRGTGGTEAFF; DNA: TGTGCCAGTAGGGGGACAGGGGGCACTGAAGCTTTCTTT; V: TRBV19; size: NA; J: TRBJ1-1; D: TRBD1
CDR3: CASSPTGGYGYTF; DNA: TGTGCCAGCAGTCCTACAGGGGGCTATGGCTACACCTTC; V: TRBV12-3/TRBV12-4; size: NA; J: TRBJ1-2; D: TRBD1
CDR3: CSASLQGRNSPLHF; DNA: TGCAGTGCTAGTCTGCAGGGGCGGAATTCACCCCTCCACTTT; V: TRBV20-1; size: NA; J: TRBJ1-6; D: NA
CDR3: CASSGAEGAETQYF; DNA: TGTGCCAGCAGTGGAGCGGAGGGGGCGGAGACCCAGTACTTC; V: TRBV6-1; size: NA; J: TRBJ2-5; D: NA
CDR3: CASSGQAGGRTDTQYF; DNA: TGTGCCAGCAGCGGACAGGCCGGGGGGCGCACAGATACGCAGTATTTT; V: TRBV9; size: few; J: TRBJ2-3; D: NA
CDR3: CASSLTRQAMNTEAFF; DNA: TGTGCCAGCAGCTTGACCCGACAGGCCATGAACACTGAAGCTTTCTTT; V: TRBV13; size: NA; J: TRBJ1-1; D: NA
CDR3: CASSKEVGRTRTNEKLFF; DNA: TGTGCCAGCAGCAAAGAAGTCGGACGGACAAGAACTAATGAAAAACTGTTTTTT; V: TRBV21-1; size: NA; J: TRBJ1-4; D: NA
CDR3: CASSEAGAGGGYGYTF; DNA: TGTGCCAGCAGTGAAGCTGGTGCAGGGGGCGGCTATGGCTACACCTTC; V: TRBV6-1; size: NA; J: TRBJ1-2; D: TRBD1
CDR3: CASSMTSGGSNEQFF; DNA: TGCGCCAGCAGCATGACTAGCGGGGGGTCGAATGAGCAGTTCTTC; V: TRBV5-1; size: NA; J: TRBJ2-1; D: TRBD2
CDR3: CASSLGLAGGYNEQFF; DNA: TGCGCCAGCAGCTTGGGTCTAGCGGGGGGCTACAATGAGCAGTTCTTC; V: TRBV5-1; size: NA; J: TRBJ2-1; D: TRBD2
CDR3: CASSEDRGYEQFF; DNA: TGTGCCAGCAGTGAAGACAGGGGTTATGAGCAGTTCTTC; V: TRBV2; size: NA; J: TRBJ2-1; D: TRBD1
CDR3: CASSLQVGTGGSGNTIYF; DNA: TGCGCCAGCAGCCTCCAGGTGGGGACAGGGGGTTCAGGAAACACCATATATTTT; V: TRBV4-3; size: few; J: TRBJ1-3; D: TRBD1
CDR3: CASSYSGSWEQYF; DNA: TGTGCCAGCAGTTACTCGGGCTCTTGGGAGCAGTACTTC; V: TRBV6-5; size: NA; J: TRBJ2-7; D: NA
CDR3: CASSRRLAGWDTQYF; DNA: TGTGCCAGCAGTCGAAGACTAGCGGGGTGGGATACGCAGTATTTT; V: TRBV3-1/TRBV3-2; size: NA; J: TRBJ2-3; D: TRBD2
CDR3: CASSYARGNSPLHF; DNA: TGTGCCAGCAGTTACGCCCGGGGGAATTCACCCCTCCACTTT; V: TRBV6-5; size: few; J: TRBJ1-6; D: NA
CDR3: CSASTGRGSTDTQYF; DNA: TGCAGTGCTAGTACGGGCAGAGGGAGCACAGATACGCAGTATTTT; V: TRBV20-1; size: NA; J: TRBJ2-3; D: NA
CDR3: CASSVAGGTNYGYTF; DNA: TGTGCCAGCAGCGTTGCAGGGGGAACTAACTATGGCTACACCTTC; V: TRBV11-2; size: NA; J: TRBJ1-2; D: TRBD1
CDR3: CASSESQGAGWPQHF; DNA: TGTGCCAGCAGCGAATCACAGGGGGCAGGATGGCCCCAGCATTTT; V: TRBV2; size: few; J: TRBJ1-5; D: TRBD1
CDR3: CASSSSNYGYTF; DNA: TGTGCCAGCAGTTCTAGTAACTATGGCTACACCTTC; V: TRBV6-2/TRBV6-3; size: NA; J: TRBJ1-2; D: NA
CDR3: CASSRQGNNEQFF; DNA: TGTGCCAGCAGTAGACAGGGAAACAATGAGCAGTTCTTC; V: TRBV28; size: NA; J: TRBJ2-1; D: TRBD1
CDR3: CASSVDGGVRGYGYTF; DNA: TGTGCCAGCAGCGTAGATGGGGGGGTGAGAGGCTATGGCTACACCTTC; V: TRBV9; size: few; J: TRBJ1-2; D: NA